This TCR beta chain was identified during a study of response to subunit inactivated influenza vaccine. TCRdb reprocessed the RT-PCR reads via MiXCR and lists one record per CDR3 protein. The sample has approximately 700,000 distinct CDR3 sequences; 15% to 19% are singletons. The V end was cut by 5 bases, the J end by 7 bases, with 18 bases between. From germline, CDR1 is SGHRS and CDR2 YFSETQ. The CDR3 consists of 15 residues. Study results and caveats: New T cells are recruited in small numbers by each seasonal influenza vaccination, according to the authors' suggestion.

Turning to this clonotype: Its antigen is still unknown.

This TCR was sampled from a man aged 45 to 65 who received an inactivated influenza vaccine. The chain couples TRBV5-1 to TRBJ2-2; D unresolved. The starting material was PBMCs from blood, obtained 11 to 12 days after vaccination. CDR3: CASSLRPRTNGELFF. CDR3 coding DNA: TGCGCCAGCAGTCTCAGGCCTCGGACCAACGGGGAGCTGTTTTTT.